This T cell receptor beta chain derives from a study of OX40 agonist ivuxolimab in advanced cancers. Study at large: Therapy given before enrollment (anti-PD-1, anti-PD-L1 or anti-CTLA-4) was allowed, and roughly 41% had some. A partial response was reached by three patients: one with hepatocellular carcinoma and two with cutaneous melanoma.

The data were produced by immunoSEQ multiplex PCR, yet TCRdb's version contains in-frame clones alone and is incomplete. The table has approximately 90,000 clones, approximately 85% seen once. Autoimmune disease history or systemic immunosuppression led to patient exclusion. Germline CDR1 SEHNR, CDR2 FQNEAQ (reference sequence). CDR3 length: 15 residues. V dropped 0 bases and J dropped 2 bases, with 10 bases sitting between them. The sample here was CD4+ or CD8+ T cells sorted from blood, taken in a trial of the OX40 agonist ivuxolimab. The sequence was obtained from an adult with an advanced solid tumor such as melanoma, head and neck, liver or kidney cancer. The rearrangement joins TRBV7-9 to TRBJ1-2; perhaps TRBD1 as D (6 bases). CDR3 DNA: TGTGCCAGCAGCTTAGCGAACAGGGCAAACTATGGCTACACCTTC. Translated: CASSLANRANYGYTF.